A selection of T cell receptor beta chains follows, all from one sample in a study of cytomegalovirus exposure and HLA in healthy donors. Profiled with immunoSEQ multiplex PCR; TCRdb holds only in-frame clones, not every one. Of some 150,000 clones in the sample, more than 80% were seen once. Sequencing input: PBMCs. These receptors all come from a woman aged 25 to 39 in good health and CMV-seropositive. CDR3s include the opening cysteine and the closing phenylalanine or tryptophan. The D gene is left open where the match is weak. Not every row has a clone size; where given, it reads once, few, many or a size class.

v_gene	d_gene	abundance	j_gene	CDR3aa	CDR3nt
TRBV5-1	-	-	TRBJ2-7	CASSLVGTIYEQYF	TGCGCCAGCAGCTTGGTCGGGACAATCTACGAGCAGTACTTC
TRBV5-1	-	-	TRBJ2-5	CASSLGASGPETQYF	TGCGCCAGCAGCTTGGGCGCGTCTGGTCCAGAGACCCAGTACTTC
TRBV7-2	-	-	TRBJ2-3	CASSLDTYTDTQYF	TGTGCCAGCAGCTTAGATACCTACACAGATACGCAGTATTTT
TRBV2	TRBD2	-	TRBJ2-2	CASNRGGRFGELFF	TGTGCCAGCAATCGGGGGGGCCGTTTCGGGGAGCTGTTTTTT
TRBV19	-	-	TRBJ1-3	CASSRLSGNTIYF	TGTGCCAGTAGTAGACTCTCTGGAAACACCATATATTTT
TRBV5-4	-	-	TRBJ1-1	CASSPPEQGRTEAFF	TGTGCCAGCAGCCCCCCTGAGCAGGGAAGGACTGAAGCTTTCTTT
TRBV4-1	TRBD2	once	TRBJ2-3	CASSLRASGGVPTDTQYF	TGCGCCAGCAGCCTGCGGGCTAGCGGGGGAGTCCCCACAGATACGCAGTATTTT
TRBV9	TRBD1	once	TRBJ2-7	CASSVSGTGNDEQYF	TGTGCCAGCAGCGTCTCCGGGACAGGGAATGACGAGCAGTACTTC
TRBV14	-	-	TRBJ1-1	CASSQRGETEAFF	TGTGCCAGCAGCCAACGGGGGGAGACTGAAGCTTTCTTT
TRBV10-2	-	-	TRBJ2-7	CASSEPGYEQYF	TGCGCCAGCAGTGAACCCGGCTACGAGCAGTACTTC
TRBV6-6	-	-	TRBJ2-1	CASSYPGLAYNEQFF	TGTGCCAGCAGTTACCCCGGACTGGCCTACAATGAGCAGTTCTTC
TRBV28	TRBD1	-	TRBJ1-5	CASSPPPPGQGYQPQHF	TGTGCCAGCAGCCCTCCCCCTCCGGGACAGGGCTATCAGCCCCAGCATTTT
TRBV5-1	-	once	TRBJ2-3	CASSLQGQDTQYF	TGCGCCAGCAGCTTGCAGGGGCAAGATACGCAGTATTTT
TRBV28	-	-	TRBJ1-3	CASTLGGTWKDTIYF	TGTGCCAGCACCTTAGGGGGAACCTGGAAGGACACCATATATTTT
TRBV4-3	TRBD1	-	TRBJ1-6	CASSQDLPGQDSPLHF	TGCGCCAGCAGCCAAGATCTTCCGGGACAGGATTCACCCCTCCACTTT
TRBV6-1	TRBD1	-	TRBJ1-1	CASSEGTGRPEAFF	TGTGCCAGCAGTGAAGGGACAGGGAGACCTGAAGCTTTCTTT
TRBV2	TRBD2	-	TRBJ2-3	CANRGLAADTQYF	TGTGCCAACAGGGGACTAGCGGCAGATACGCAGTATTTT
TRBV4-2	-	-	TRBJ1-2	CASSQETGSHGYTF	TGTGCCAGCAGCCAAGAAACGGGATCTCATGGCTACACCTTC
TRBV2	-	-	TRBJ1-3	CASSLVDSGNTIYF	TGTGCCAGCAGCCTAGTAGATTCTGGAAACACCATATATTTT
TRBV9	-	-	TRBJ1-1	CASSTAGGEAFF	TGTGCCAGCAGCACTGCGGGAGGGGAAGCTTTCTTT
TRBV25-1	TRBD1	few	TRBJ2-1	CATLGLGQFNNEQFF	TGTGCCACCCTGGGATTGGGACAGTTTAACAATGAGCAGTTCTTC
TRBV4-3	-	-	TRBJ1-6	CASSLDRSSYNSPLHF	TGCGCCAGCAGCCTCGACCGGAGCTCCTATAATTCACCCCTCCACTTT
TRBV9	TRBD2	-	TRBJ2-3	CASSVWSGDTDTQYF	TGTGCCAGCAGCGTATGGAGCGGGGACACAGATACGCAGTATTTT
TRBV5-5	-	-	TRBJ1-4	CASSRGQNGEKLFF	TGTGCCAGCAGCCGAGGGCAGAACGGCGAAAAACTGTTTTTT
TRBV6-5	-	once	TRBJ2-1	CASSYSAAEQFF	TGTGCCAGCAGTTACTCTGCGGCCGAGCAGTTCTTC
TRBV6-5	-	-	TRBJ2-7	CASGNTGAYEQYF	TGTGCCAGCGGCAATACAGGAGCCTACGAGCAGTACTTC
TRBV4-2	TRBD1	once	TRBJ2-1	CASSQEKGQAYNEQFF	TGTGCCAGCAGCCAAGAAAAAGGACAGGCCTACAATGAGCAGTTCTTC
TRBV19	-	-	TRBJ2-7	CASSITGFHEQYF	TGTGCCAGTAGTATCACAGGGTTCCACGAGCAGTACTTC
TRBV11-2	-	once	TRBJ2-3	CASSRLQSAADTQYF	TGTGCCAGCAGCCGTTTACAGTCCGCCGCAGATACGCAGTATTTT
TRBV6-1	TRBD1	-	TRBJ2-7	CASSVGTEAYYEQYF	TGTGCCAGCAGTGTTGGGACAGAAGCTTACTACGAGCAGTACTTC
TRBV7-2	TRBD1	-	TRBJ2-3	CASSFSKGASTDTQYF	TGTGCCAGCAGCTTTTCTAAGGGGGCTAGCACAGATACGCAGTATTTT
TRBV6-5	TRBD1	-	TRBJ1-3	CASSSGQFRNTIYF	TGTGCCAGCAGTTCGGGACAGTTTAGAAACACCATATATTTT
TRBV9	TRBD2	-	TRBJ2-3	CASSTGASGGLDTQYF	TGTGCCAGCAGCACGGGGGCTAGCGGGGGCCTGGATACGCAGTATTTT
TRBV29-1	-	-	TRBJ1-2	CSVEPGNNYGYTF	TGCAGCGTCGAACCGGGGAACAACTATGGCTACACCTTC
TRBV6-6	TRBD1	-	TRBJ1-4	CASSWTGGDSNEKLFF	TGTGCCAGCAGCTGGACAGGGGGCGACTCTAATGAAAAACTGTTTTTT
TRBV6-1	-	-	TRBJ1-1	CASTPFYTEAFF	TGTGCCAGCACCCCTTTTTACACTGAAGCTTTCTTT
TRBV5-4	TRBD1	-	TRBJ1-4	CASSTRTGSNEKLFF	TGTGCCAGCAGCACACGGACAGGGAGTAATGAAAAACTGTTTTTT
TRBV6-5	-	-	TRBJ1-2	CASTQDWRGYTF	TGTGCCAGCACGCAGGACTGGAGGGGCTACACCTTC
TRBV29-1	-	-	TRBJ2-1	CSWGVSLGYNEQFF	TGCAGCTGGGGGGTAAGCTTAGGCTACAATGAGCAGTTCTTC
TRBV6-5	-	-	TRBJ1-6	CASSYYRGVRSPLHF	TGTGCCAGCAGTTATTACCGGGGGGTGCGTTCACCCCTCCACTTT
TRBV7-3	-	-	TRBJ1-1	CASSLGYRAEAFF	TGTGCCAGCAGCCTAGGGTACAGGGCTGAAGCTTTCTTT